This T cell receptor (beta chain) was identified during a study of blood T cells in healthy people across ages. A second PCR, run for roughly 7 to 11 cycles, used a sample-barcoded 5' primer plus a J-beta primer mix. TCRdb re-derived calls from the 5' RACE reads in MiXCR, one entry per CDR3 protein. This table holds 550,000 to 650,000 distinct CDR3 sequences, about 29% found once. This clonotype has just a few counts. Isolated PBMCs totaled at least 6 million in each sample. Separately, the same data were catalogued under a study of T cells of mothers and their children. From that report: The M1S primer of the second PCR added sample barcodes and 2-4 random nucleotides. The study found slightly higher but non-significant overlap in related versus unrelated mother-child pairs.

Sequencing input: blood. This sequence was found in a boy between 2 and 10 years old in good health.

The DNA of the CDR3 is TGTGCCACCAGCAGAGGGGGCCAGGGAAGAGAGACCCAGTACTTC. It is translated as CATSRGGQGRETQYF. This chain joins TRBV15 and TRBJ2-5; D might be TRBD1 (5 bases). Germline V CDR1 and CDR2: LNHNV, YYDKDF (reference sequence). The ends were cut back, 1 base at V and 4 bases at J, with 13 bases in the middle. The CDR3 runs 15 residues.